This note documents a single T cell receptor (beta chain) sequence. Some clones are missing from TCRdb's copy, which holds only in-frame ones; the method was immunoSEQ multiplex PCR. The top ten hold 1.6% of the sample, which has more than 80,000 clones, about 90% seen once. After removal of 5 bases from V and 8 bases from J, the junction contained 6 bases not matched to a gene. The CDR3 is made up of 14 amino acids. Germline assignment: CDR1 MNHEY and CDR2 SVGAGI. This record belongs to a study of T cell changes during pregnancy in multiple sclerosis. This chain uses TRBV6-5 with TRBJ1-6; 7 bases fit TRBD1. The sequence was collected from a female donor with multiple sclerosis, enrolled in a pregnancy study. The specimen comprised peripheral blood, sampled before pregnancy. The DNA for the CDR3 is TGTGCCAGCAGTGTAAGGGACAGTCATTCACCCCTCCACTTT. Translating it yields CASSVRDSHSPLHF.